A selection of T cell receptor beta chains follows, all from one sample in a study of cytomegalovirus exposure and HLA in healthy donors. TCRdb's copy holds only in-frame clones and misses some; the assay was immunoSEQ multiplex PCR. Of 150,000 to 200,000 clones in the sample, roughly 80% were seen once. Sequenced: PBMCs. The receptors originated from a man aged 45 to 65 in good health and CMV-seropositive. Each CDR3 is given with its conserved first and last residue. D genes are given only for firm matches.

TRBD2,TRBJ2-7,TRBV28,CASSLVLALNYEQYF
-,TRBJ1-1,TRBV30,CAWSVGGLNTEAFF
-,TRBJ2-5,TRBV5-1,CASSSYSGETQYF
TRBD1,TRBJ1-1,TRBV5-8,CASSFHRDRGETEAFF
TRBD1,TRBJ1-1,TRBV11-2,CASSRDRDRVAFF
-,TRBJ2-5,TRBV29-1,CSVTREETQYF
-,TRBJ1-4,TRBV28,CASSPTGAEKLFF
TRBD1,TRBJ1-5,TRBV27,CASSLGQGRQRINQPQHF
-,TRBJ2-7,TRBV10-3,CAISESQGGSYEQYF
TRBD1,TRBJ2-2,TRBV7-9,CASSLDRGNTGELFF
TRBD1,TRBJ2-1,TRBV11-2,CASSLDRGRFYEQFF
TRBD2,TRBJ2-3,TRBV9,CASSVGGGTPYTQYF
TRBD1,TRBJ1-6,TRBV11-1,CASSWTGWDSPLHF
-,TRBJ1-2,TRBV15,CATSTRREARANYGYTF
-,TRBJ1-5,TRBV7-2,CASSLERGGEVPQHF
TRBD1,TRBJ2-2,TRBV7-2,CASSLGRGRTGELFF
-,TRBJ2-7,TRBV7-8,CASSGTRAVRGEQYF
TRBD2,TRBJ2-7,TRBV7-6,CASSLGFVGGPHEQYF
TRBD2,TRBJ2-3,TRBV10-3,CAIRASGATDTQYF
-,TRBJ2-3,TRBV7-9,CASIAGYGTDTQYF
-,TRBJ2-2,TRBV9,CASSVGTRGTGELFF
-,TRBJ1-1,TRBV5-1,CASSLGGQQEAFF
TRBD2,TRBJ2-7,TRBV14,CASSQWEGRSVLEQYF
-,TRBJ1-5,TRBV10-2,CASSARQREHQPQHF
TRBD1,TRBJ1-2,TRBV28,CASSLPGTANYGYTF
-,TRBJ2-6,TRBV5-1,CASSLFISGALSGANVLTF
-,TRBJ1-1,TRBV7-2,CASSGGMNTEAFF
TRBD1,TRBJ1-5,TRBV30,CAWGTGSNQPQHF
-,TRBJ1-1,TRBV5-5,CASSLGTYTEAFF
TRBD1,TRBJ1-3,TRBV11-2,CASSFSLAGTGTGNTIYF
TRBD1,TRBJ1-4,TRBV6-6,CASSLGGASEKLFF
TRBD2,TRBJ2-1,TRBV5-4,CASSLSKGAGGIDEQFF
TRBD1,TRBJ2-5,TRBV7-2,CASSSRTGGPETQYF
-,TRBJ2-7,TRBV27,CASSLRVGAFDEQYF
-,TRBJ1-1,TRBV7-9,CASSFSGVSGAFF
-,TRBJ2-1,TRBV5-1,CASSLYRGVDEQFF
TRBD1,TRBJ2-1,TRBV5-4,CASSGQGGYNEQFF
TRBD2,TRBJ2-5,TRBV7-2,CAISGTSGTGKYF
TRBD1,TRBJ1-1,TRBV4-1,CASSHDRARGENTEAFF
-,TRBJ2-5,TRBV2,CASREQETQYF
TRBD1,-,TRBV10-3,CAISESTGPYEQYF
TRBD1,TRBJ2-7,TRBV19,CASSSPGQGVWEQYF
-,TRBJ2-1,TRBV19,CASSIPSKNEQFF
TRBD2,TRBJ2-7,TRBV7-8,CASSPGTSGRSSYEQYF
-,TRBJ1-2,TRBV9,CASSTAPANYGYTF
TRBD2,TRBJ2-5,TRBV5-1,CASSPGTSEETQYF
-,TRBJ1-2,TRBV29-1,CSVARGLDYGYTF
TRBD1,TRBJ2-7,TRBV13,CASSSGGGEQYF